Following are 30 T cell receptor beta chains from one sample sequenced in a study of T cells in tuberculosis. Stated time point: new active TB diagnosis, blood taken before or within 7 days of starting treatment. Generated by immunoSEQ multiplex PCR, the TCRdb table keeps only in-frame clones and is missing some. Among fewer than 55,000 clones listed, about 95% were seen once. The sample consisted of PBMCs, taken at tuberculosis diagnosis. The receptors originated from an adult with tuberculosis.

The chain recombines TRBV7-9 with TRBJ1-1; tentatively, D is TRBD1 (6 bases). From germline, CDR1 is SEHNR and CDR2 FQNEAQ (reference sequence). Trimming removed 7 bases at V and 6 bases at J, with 21 bases between. CDR3 length equals 15 residues. CDR3 nucleotide sequence: TGTGCCAGCATCTCCCTTAAGACAGGCCCATCTGAAGCTTTCTTT. This codes for CASISLKTGPSEAFF.

This chain joins TRBV4-2 and TRBJ1-1; unclear D gene. The length of the CDR3 is 14 residues. CDR1 and CDR2 (germline): LGHNA, YNFKEQ. V lost 0 bases to trimming and J lost 1 base, with 6 bases between them. The chain's CDR3 is CASSQESQNTEAFF. The DNA for the CDR3 is TGTGCCAGCAGCCAAGAGTCCCAGAACACTGAAGCTTTCTTT.

J is TRBJ2-5 and V is TRBV10-3; the D gene is possibly TRBD2 (5 bases). The germline CDR1 and CDR2 sequences are ENHRY and SYGVKD. V was pared by 2 bases and J by 1 base, with 11 bases between. The CDR3 is 15 residues long. The CDR3 loop is CAISEDGSGQETQYF. The DNA of the CDR3 is TGTGCCATCAGTGAGGATGGGAGTGGCCAAGAGACCCAGTACTTC.

The rearrangement uses TRBV7-2 and TRBJ2-3; D is uncertain. V lost 1 base, J lost 1 base, and 6 bases lay in between. This CDR3 is built from 14 residues. Germline CDR1 and CDR2: SGHTA and FQGNSA. The CDR3 loop is CASSLVPGTDTQYF. The DNA for the CDR3 is TGTGCCAGCAGCTTAGTACCGGGCACAGATACGCAGTATTTT.

The count of this clone is one. The chain joins TRBV19 to TRBJ2-5, with 10 bases fitting TRBD1. Germline V lookup: CDR1 LNHDA, CDR2 SQIVND (reference sequence). The J segment lost 2 bases and the V segment lost 10 bases, leaving 7 bases of the junction unmatched. CDR3 size: 14 residues. The CDR3 DNA follows: TGTGCCACCTCCGACAGGGGGCGTCAAGAGACCCAGTACTTC. Translating it yields CATSDRGRQETQYF.

The chain carries TRBV6-1 and TRBJ2-7, with D maybe TRBD2 (6 bases). The CDR3 spans 15 residues. Trimming stripped 6 bases from V and 6 bases from J, with 21 bases between. Germline CDR1 is MNHNS and CDR2 is SASEGT. Written as DNA, the CDR3 is TGTGCCAGCAGCCCAAACGGCGGGGCAACGGGCGAGCAGTACTTC. Encoded protein: CASSPNGGATGEQYF.

V usage is TRBV28 and J usage is TRBJ2-7; 8 bases align to TRBD1. This CDR3 spans 15 amino acids. Looked up from germline, CDR1 is MDHEN and CDR2 is SYDVKM. J gave up 4 bases and V 3 bases, and 8 bases lay outside the gene matches. Here the CDR3 DNA reads TGTGCCAGCAGTTTTGGTTGGCAGGGGGCTTACGAGCAGTACTTC. Translated, it gives CASSFGWQGAYEQYF.

The chain is built from TRBV28 and TRBJ2-7, with D perhaps matching TRBD2 (5 bases). V was pared by 5 bases and J by 3 bases, with 11 bases between. Germline CDR1 reads MDHEN; CDR2 reads SYDVKM. The CDR3 is 13 amino acids. DNA of the CDR3: TGTGCCAGCAGTGGCGGGCATCGCTACGAGCAGTACTTC. It codes for CASSGGHRYEQYF.

The chain links TRBV4-3 to TRBJ2-7; 9 bases match TRBD2. Germline V gives CDR1 LGHNA, CDR2 YSLEER. This CDR3 spans 15 amino acids. Trimming removed 1 base from V and 3 bases from J; junction bases left unmatched: 4. The CDR3 is CASSQGPSGDYEQYF. CDR3 nucleotide sequence: TGCGCCAGCAGCCAAGGGCCTAGCGGGGACTACGAGCAGTACTTC.

The gene calls are TRBV7-8 and TRBJ2-5; D is uncertain. The CDR3 has 15 amino acids. Germline values: CDR1 SGHVS, CDR2 FQNEAQ. The V end lost 5 bases, the J end lost 0 bases, and 13 bases lay between the germline ends. The CDR3: CASSPNVANQETQYF. CDR3 in DNA: TGTGCCAGCAGCCCGAACGTGGCCAACCAAGAGACCCAGTACTTC.

This clone has more than one count but fewer than ten. This sample also contains other DNA sequences that code for the same CDR3. The J gene is TRBJ2-7, the V gene TRBV5-1, with TRBD1 identical over 12 bases. With V trimmed by 0 bases and J by 7 bases, 5 bases remained unmatched. This CDR3 is 15 amino acids long. In germline, CDR1 is SGHRS, CDR2 YFSETQ. The DNA of the CDR3 is TGCGCCAGCAGCTTGGAGGGACAGGGGGCGCGGGAGCAGTACTTC. Translating gives CASSLEGQGAREQYF.

This clone came up a few times. This sequence joins TRBV5-6 and TRBJ1-5, with D possibly matching TRBD1 (5 bases). The CDR3 runs 16 residues. CDR1 SGHDT and CDR2 YYEEEE come from the germline V gene. V lost 5 bases, J lost 0 bases, and 15 bases lay in between. For the CDR3, the DNA is TGTGCCAGCAGTAGCAGGGCAGCCTTTAGCAATCAGCCCCAGCATTTT. It is translated as CASSSRAAFSNQPQHF.

This clone appeared a single time. This chain connects TRBV20-1 to TRBJ2-7; no definite D call. The V and J ends lost 0 bases and 7 bases respectively, with 7 bases between them. CDR1 DFQATT and CDR2 SNEGSKA come from the germline V gene (reference sequence). The length of the CDR3 is 11 residues. This CDR3 reads CSARDLVEQYF. Written as DNA, the CDR3 is TGCAGTGCTAGAGATCTTGTTGAGCAGTACTTC.

The J gene is TRBJ2-5, the V gene TRBV5-4, with TRBD2 matching over 8 bases. The CDR3 length is 16 residues. Germline CDR1 is SGHNT and CDR2 is YYREEE (reference sequence). With 4 bases clipped from V and 3 bases from J, the junction kept 11 bases outside the gene matches. The CDR3 nucleotides read TGTGCCAGCAGCCCGGGGGGACTAGGAAATAAAGAGACCCAGTACTTC. The encoded protein is CASSPGGLGNKETQYF.

This chain joins TRBV30 and TRBJ2-3; no clear D gene. The CDR3 consists of 13 residues. Germline CDR1 is GTSNPN and CDR2 is SVGIG (reference sequence). Trimming removed 4 bases from V and 0 bases from J, with 8 bases in between. The CDR3 DNA reads as TGTGCCTGGAACGCGGAGAGCACAGATACGCAGTATTTT. Amino acids: CAWNAESTDTQYF.

V is TRBV30 and J is TRBJ2-1, with D unclear. V shed 0 bases and J shed 7 bases, with 16 bases lying between them. CDR1 and CDR2 from the germline V gene are GTSNPN and SVGIG (reference sequence). CDR3 length: 15 amino acids. The CDR3 is CAWSVNLEVYNEQFF. The CDR3 nucleotides read TGTGCCTGGAGTGTTAATCTAGAGGTTTATAATGAGCAGTTCTTC.

There are a few counts of this clone. J is TRBJ1-5 and V is TRBV6-4; D unclear. Per the germline V gene, CDR1 is MRHNA and CDR2 is SNTAGT. This CDR3 is 13 amino acids long. Trimming took off 3 bases at V and 9 bases at J, with 12 bases between the two ends. Here the CDR3 reads CASSEGSGTPQHF. DNA of the CDR3: TGTGCCAGCAGTGAAGGTTCGGGAACGCCCCAGCATTTT.

The chain uses TRBV30 and TRBJ1-3; D unclear. V shed 0 bases and J shed 4 bases, with 7 bases lying between them. There are 13 residues in the CDR3. In germline, CDR1 is GTSNPN, CDR2 SVGIG (reference sequence). The DNA for the CDR3 is TGTGCCTGGAGTGTACTGGTAGGAAACACCATATATTTT. The encoded protein is CAWSVLVGNTIYF.

This clone has just one count. The chain uses TRBV6-1 and TRBJ2-2; D might be TRBD1 (5 bases). This CDR3 is 17 amino acids long. Germline V gene sequence: CDR1 MNHNS, CDR2 SASEGT. The ends were cut back, 2 bases at V and 6 bases at J, with 19 bases in the middle. In DNA form, the CDR3 reads TGTGCCAGCAGTGAATTCTTTGGGCAGGGATACGCCGGGGAGCTGTTTTTT. Protein sequence: CASSEFFGQGYAGELFF.

The chain joins TRBV28 to TRBJ1-2, with D possibly TRBD1 on 6 matching bases. Germline V gene data show CDR1 as MDHEN and CDR2 as SYDVKM. The CDR3 totals 12 residues. V was cut by 3 bases and J by 8 bases, with 10 bases left in between. The DNA for the CDR3 is TGTGCCAGCAGTTTCAACAGGGACGGCTACACCTTC. This sequence encodes CASSFNRDGYTF.

The chain couples TRBV7-9 to TRBJ2-2; TRBD2 aligns across 10 bases. The CDR3 sequence is 16 residues long. V was clipped by 4 bases and J by 5 bases; unmatched bases: 7. The germline V gene has CDR1 SEHNR and CDR2 FQNEAQ (reference sequence). This CDR3 is CASSSTSGIFTGELFF. The CDR3 bases are TGTGCCAGCAGCTCCACTAGCGGGATCTTTACCGGGGAGCTGTTTTTT.

The V and J genes are TRBV5-1 and TRBJ1-2; 7 bases are a match to TRBD1. Germline CDR1 SGHRS, CDR2 YFSETQ. The CDR3 loop spans 14 amino acids. V shed 4 bases, J shed 8 bases, and the junction held 11 bases outside the gene matches. This CDR3 reads CASSPRPQGRGYTF. The DNA of the CDR3 is TGCGCCAGCAGCCCCCGGCCACAGGGGCGAGGCTACACCTTC.

The V call is TRBV19, the J call TRBJ2-1; D is undetermined. The V gene lost 1 base and the J gene lost 5 bases, with 9 bases spanning the gap. Looked up from germline, CDR1 is LNHDA and CDR2 is SQIVND (reference sequence). The length of the CDR3 is 14 residues. For the CDR3, the DNA is TGTGCCAGTAGTATAGTCCCCAGAAACAATGAGCAGTTCTTC. Translating gives CASSIVPRNNEQFF.

This rearrangement joins TRBV10-3 to TRBJ1-4; no definite D call. The V end was cut by 4 bases, the J end by 7 bases, with 13 bases between. Germline lookup yields CDR1 ENHRY and CDR2 SYGVKD. This CDR3 has 14 amino acids. CDR3 bases: TGTGCCATCAGTGGGGAGGGCCGGAGTGAAAAACTGTTTTTT. It translates to CAISGEGRSEKLFF.

This chain uses TRBV5-5 with TRBJ2-7; D gene uncertain. Germline V CDR1 and CDR2: SGHKS, YYEKEE (reference sequence). V lost 5 bases and J 2 bases, leaving 14 bases between the germline ends. The CDR3 is 14 residues long. The CDR3 DNA sequence: TGTGCCAGCAGTTTGAGTAGTCTAGCCTACGAGCAGTACTTC. Translating it yields CASSLSSLAYEQYF. Complete variable domain (other parts from reference TRBV5-5 and TRBJ2-7): DAGVTQSPTHLIKTRGQQVTLRCSPISGHKSVSWYQQVLGQGPQFIFQYYEKEERGRGNFPDRFSARQFPNYSSELNVNALLLGDSALYLCASSLSSLAYEQYFGPGTRLTVT.

This chain joins TRBV28 and TRBJ2-1; 10 positions match TRBD2. With V trimmed by 6 bases and J by 3 bases, 5 bases remained unmatched. The length of the CDR3 is 15 residues. Germline V CDR1 and CDR2: MDHEN, SYDVKM. As DNA, the CDR3 is TGTGCCAGCAGGGAACTAGCGGGGAACTACAATGAGCAGTTCTTC. This encodes CASRELAGNYNEQFF.

The V call is TRBV15, the J call TRBJ2-2; weak D call: TRBD1 (5 bases). Trimming took 0 bases from V and 6 from J, leaving 8 bases between them. CDR3 length equals 14 residues. The germline gives CDR1 LNHNV, CDR2 YYDKDF (reference sequence). CDR3 sequence (DNA): TGTGCCACCAGCAGAGAATTGACAGCCGGGGAGCTGTTTTTT. This encodes CATSRELTAGELFF.

This chain joins TRBV27 and TRBJ1-2; D gene unclear. This CDR3 contains 13 residues. The V gene's germline CDR1 is MNHEY and CDR2 SMNVEV (reference sequence). The V gene lost 0 bases and the J gene lost 7 bases, with 9 bases spanning the gap. CDR3 in DNA: TGTGCCAGCAGTTTATCAGGCCGGGGTGGCTACACCTTC. Translated: CASSLSGRGGYTF.

The rearrangement uses TRBV19 and TRBJ1-3; D is perhaps TRBD1 (6 bases). The germline CDR1 and CDR2 sequences are LNHDA and SQIVND (reference sequence). The CDR3 runs to 18 residues. The V end lost 3 bases, the J end lost 0 bases, and 18 bases lay between the germline ends. CDR3 sequence (DNA): TGTGCCAGTAGTATGAGAGTGGGACACCAGAGCTCTGGAAACACCATATATTTT. Protein: CASSMRVGHQSSGNTIYF.

The rearrangement uses TRBV11-3 and TRBJ2-2, with TRBD1 as a possible D gene (6 bases). V was cut by 5 bases and J by 0 bases, with 10 bases left in between. The CDR3 extends over 15 amino acids. Per the germline V gene, CDR1 is SGHNT and CDR2 is YENEEA. This CDR3 is CASSIGTTNTGELFF. The CDR3 DNA sequence: TGTGCCAGCAGCATCGGGACAACGAACACCGGGGAGCTGTTTTTT.